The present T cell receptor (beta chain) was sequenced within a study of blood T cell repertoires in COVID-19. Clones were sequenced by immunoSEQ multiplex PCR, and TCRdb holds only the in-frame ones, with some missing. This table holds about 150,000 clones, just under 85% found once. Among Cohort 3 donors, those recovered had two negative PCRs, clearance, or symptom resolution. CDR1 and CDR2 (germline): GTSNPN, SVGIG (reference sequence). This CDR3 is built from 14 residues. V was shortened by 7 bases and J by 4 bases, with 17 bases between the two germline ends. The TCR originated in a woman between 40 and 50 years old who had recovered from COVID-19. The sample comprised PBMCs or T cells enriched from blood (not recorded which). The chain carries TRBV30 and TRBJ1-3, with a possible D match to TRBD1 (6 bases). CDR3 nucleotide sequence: TGTGCCTCCAGCAAGGGGGTCGCAGGAAACACCATATATTTT. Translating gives CASSKGVAGNTIYF. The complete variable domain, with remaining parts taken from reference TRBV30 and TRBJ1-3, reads SQTIHQWPATLVQPVGSPLSLECTVEGTSNPNLYWYRQAAGRGLQLLFYSVGIGQISSEVPQNLSASRPQDRQFILSSKKLLLSDSGFYLCASSKGVAGNTIYFGEGSWLTVV.